The 26 T cell receptor beta chains reported below all come from one sample, sequenced in a study of blood T cell repertoires in COVID-19. Generated by immunoSEQ multiplex PCR, the TCRdb table keeps only in-frame clones and is missing some. In the table there are about 400,000 clones, approximately 87% of which are singletons. Sample: PBMCs or T cells enriched from blood (not recorded which). Source of these receptors: a woman aged 50 to 60 who had recovered from COVID-19.

The chain uses TRBV2 and TRBJ2-7; 10 bases are shared with TRBD2. Germline loops: CDR1 SNHLY, CDR2 FYNNEI. Germline trimming cut 6 bases from V and 3 bases from J; bases unmatched to any gene: 8. The CDR3 totals 15 residues. The CDR3 loop reads CASRPLAGANYEQYF. The CDR3 nucleotides read TGTGCCAGCAGGCCGCTAGCGGGGGCGAACTACGAGCAGTACTTC.

This clone was counted a few times. The rearrangement links TRBV5-1 to TRBJ2-1, with 8 bases lining up with TRBD2. The CDR3 has 18 residues. V was clipped by 5 bases and J by 5 bases; unmatched bases: 18. Germline V CDR1 and CDR2: SGHRS, YFSETQ. CDR3 sequence reads: CASRSGVLAGRSDNEQFF. In nucleotides, the CDR3 is TGCGCCAGCAGGAGTGGGGTTCTAGCGGGCCGCTCGGACAATGAGCAGTTCTTC.

This rearrangement joins TRBV18 to TRBJ2-2; a weak D match, TRBD2 (6 bases). CDR1 and CDR2 (germline): KGHSH, LQKENI. The CDR3 loop spans 15 amino acids. V dropped 6 bases and J dropped 3 bases, with 14 bases sitting between them. The CDR3 region is CASSPGGGDTGELFF. CDR3 nucleotide sequence: TGTGCCAGCTCCCCAGGAGGAGGGGACACCGGGGAGCTGTTTTTT.

The rearrangement joins TRBV11-3 to TRBJ1-1, with 8 bases aligning to TRBD1. The germline gives CDR1 SGHNT, CDR2 YENEEA. J lost 2 bases, V lost 0 bases, and 2 bases had no gene match. The CDR3 length is 15 residues. Here the CDR3 DNA reads TGTGCCAGCAGCTTAGAGGGACAGGCCAACACTGAAGCTTTCTTT. Amino acids: CASSLEGQANTEAFF.

V and J are TRBV10-2 and TRBJ1-2, with no clear D. The ends were cut back, 5 bases at V and 4 bases at J, with 11 bases in the middle. Looked up from germline, CDR1 is WSHSY and CDR2 is SAAADI. The CDR3 sequence is 13 residues long. CDR3 region: CASSSTNGYGYTF. The DNA for the CDR3 is TGCGCCAGCAGTTCCACGAACGGCTATGGCTACACCTTC.

The chain uses TRBV7-3 and TRBJ2-1; 7 nucleotides match TRBD1. V gave up 5 bases and J gave up 1 base; unmatched junction bases: 11. This CDR3 contains 17 residues. CDR1 SGHTA and CDR2 FQGTGA come from the germline V gene. The CDR3 sequence: CASSKQDRLLSYNEQFF. Here the CDR3 DNA reads TGTGCCAGCAGCAAGCAGGACAGGCTCTTATCCTACAATGAGCAGTTCTTC. Full variable domain (remainder filled in from reference TRBV7-3 and TRBJ2-1): GAGVSQTPSNKVTEKGKYVELRCDPISGHTALYWYRQSLGQGPEFLIYFQGTGAADDSGLPNDRFFAVRPEGSVSTLKIQRTERGDSAVYLCASSKQDRLLSYNEQFFGPGTRLTVL.

The chain couples TRBV5-1 to TRBJ2-2, with D perhaps TRBD1 (6 bases). This CDR3 comprises 14 residues. Germline V gives CDR1 SGHRS, CDR2 YFSETQ. Trimming removed 7 bases from V and 3 bases from J, with 13 bases in between. As DNA, the CDR3 is TGCGCCAGCGGCCGGGACACAGACACCGGGGAGCTGTTTTTT. This translates into CASGRDTDTGELFF.

The rearrangement links TRBV12-3 or TRBV12-4 to TRBJ1-5; perhaps TRBD1 as D (6 bases). Trimming removed 6 bases at V and 5 bases at J, with 11 bases between. The length of the CDR3 is 13 residues. The CDR3 protein is CASSLAGDQPQHF. CDR3 nucleotide sequence: TGTGCCAGCAGCTTGGCAGGGGATCAGCCCCAGCATTTT.

This chain connects TRBV11-2 to TRBJ1-2; D is unclear. Germline CDR1 reads SGHAT; CDR2 reads FQNNGV. The CDR3 runs to 13 residues. V gave up 0 bases and J gave up 12 bases, with 14 bases separating them. CDR3 sequence (DNA): TGTGCCAGCAGCTTAGATGGTTTCCGGGGAGACACCTTC. The encoded protein is CASSLDGFRGDTF.

The chain combines TRBV15 with TRBJ2-6, with D unclear. The CDR3 has 15 residues. Germline CDR1 and CDR2: LNHNV and YYDKDF (reference sequence). V was shortened by 3 bases and J by 0 bases, with 6 bases between the two germline ends. The CDR3, as DNA: TGTGCCACCAGCAGCCAGTACTCTGGGGCCAACGTCCTGACTTTC. This encodes CATSSQYSGANVLTF.

J is TRBJ2-7 and V is TRBV19; the match to TRBD1 covers 11 bases. V lost 6 bases to trimming and J lost 1 base; unmatched junction nucleotides: 5. The CDR3 extends over 15 amino acids. Per germline, CDR1 LNHDA and CDR2 SQIVND (reference sequence). The CDR3 loop is CASRRGTGGSYEQYF. The CDR3 nucleotides read TGTGCCAGTAGGAGGGGGACAGGGGGGTCCTACGAGCAGTACTTC.

The rearrangement links TRBV5-1 to TRBJ2-1; possible D gene TRBD1, 6 bases. CDR1 and CDR2 from the germline V gene are SGHRS and YFSETQ. The CDR3 sequence is 13 residues long. The V gene lost 4 bases and the J gene lost 10 bases, with 15 bases spanning the gap. The DNA for the CDR3 is TGCGCCAGCAGCGGGAAACAGGGCGGGGAGCAGTTCTTC. It yields the protein CASSGKQGGEQFF.

V is TRBV7-2 and J is TRBJ2-7; 7 bases match TRBD1. Germline V gene lookup returns CDR1 SGHTA and CDR2 FQGNSA. The CDR3 length is 16 residues. Trimming removed 3 bases from V and 0 bases from J; junction bases left unmatched: 8. As DNA, the CDR3 is TGTGCCAGCAGCTTTGACAGGGAAACAATCTCCTACGAGCAGTACTTC. It specifies CASSFDRETISYEQYF.

V and J are TRBV3-1 (or the pseudogene TRBV3-2) and TRBJ2-5, with TRBD2 matching over 9 bases. CDR3 length equals 17 residues. V was pared by 0 bases and J by 5 bases, with 10 bases of the junction left unmatched. From germline, CDR1 is LGHDT and CDR2 YNNKEL (reference sequence). CDR3 DNA: TGTGCCAGCAGCCAAGACCCTCGCGGGGGGGCCGGTGAGACCCAGTACTTC. Translated: CASSQDPRGGAGETQYF.

Only a few counts were recorded for this clone. The J gene is TRBJ2-3, the V gene TRBV7-2; possibly TRBD1 for D (5 bases). V was cut by 6 bases and J by 4 bases, with 14 bases left in between. The CDR3 has 14 amino acids. Germline CDR1 is SGHTA and CDR2 is FQGNSA. CDR3 region: CASRRGSASDTQYF. Written as DNA, the CDR3 is TGTGCCAGCAGAAGGGGTTCCGCATCAGATACGCAGTATTTT.

J is TRBJ2-2 and V is TRBV19; TRBD1 matches 12 bases. The trim removed 6 bases at V and 1 base at J, leaving 9 bases unmatched. The CDR3 runs 18 residues. Germline V gene sequence: CDR1 LNHDA, CDR2 SQIVND (reference sequence). The CDR3 here is CASSPRDRGLWNTGELFF. The CDR3 bases are TGTGCCAGTAGCCCCCGGGACAGGGGGCTTTGGAACACCGGGGAGCTGTTTTTT.

This clone showed up just a few times. The chain recombines TRBV4-3 with TRBJ1-3; TRBD1 matches 7 bases. CDR1 is LGHNA, CDR2 YSLEER, per germline. This CDR3 has 15 residues. V lost 1 base and J lost 2; bases outside the gene matches: 2. The CDR3 sequence: CASSQATGTGNTIYF. The CDR3 nucleotides read TGCGCCAGCAGCCAAGCGACAGGGACTGGAAACACCATATATTTT.

This chain connects TRBV7-3 to TRBJ1-6; TRBD1 matches 8 bases. This CDR3 region has 16 residues. The germline gives CDR1 SGHTA, CDR2 FQGTGA. The junction had 5 bases not matched to a gene; V was cut back by 4 bases and J by 3 bases. The CDR3 protein is CASSSTGGLYNSPLHF. DNA for the CDR3: TGTGCCAGCAGCTCTACAGGGGGTCTCTATAATTCACCCCTCCACTTT.

The chain has TRBV3-1 (or the pseudogene TRBV3-2) and TRBJ1-2; D possibly corresponds to TRBD1 (6 bases). Germline values: CDR1 LGHDT, CDR2 YNNKEL (reference sequence). V lost 6 bases and J lost 4, with 12 bases in between. The CDR3 is made up of 13 amino acids. CDR3 nucleotides: TGTGCCAGCAGTTTTGGACAGCCCTATGGCTACACCTTC. It translates to CASSFGQPYGYTF.

CDR3 coding DNA: TGTGCCAGTAGGGCCCGGGGACAGGGCCATGGCTACACCTTC. Encoded protein: CASRARGQGHGYTF. The V call is TRBV19, the J call TRBJ1-2, with 9 bases fitting TRBD1. CDR3 size: 14 residues. Germline CDR1 and CDR2: LNHDA and SQIVND (reference sequence). V shed 6 bases and J 6 bases; nucleotides not matched to a gene: 8.

In DNA, the CDR3 is TGTGCCAGCAGCCACGGGGGAACCGGCCAGCCCCAGCATTTT. It codes for CASSHGGTGQPQHF. The J gene is TRBJ1-5, the V gene TRBV6-2 or TRBV6-3; D is possibly TRBD1 (5 bases). This CDR3 comprises 14 residues. Germline V gene sequence: CDR1 MNHEY, CDR2 SVGEGT. Trimming removed 6 bases from V and 7 bases from J, with 16 bases in between.

The chain recombines TRBV21-1 with TRBJ1-3. TRBV21-1 is given as a pseudogene. The CDR3 has 13 amino acids. The CDR3 sequence: CATGLGGGNTIYF. CDR3 in DNA: TGTGCCACCGGACTAGGGGGTGGAAACACCATATATTTT.

J is TRBJ2-3 and V is TRBV5-4, with 9 bases identical to TRBD2. V dropped 7 bases and J dropped 6; count of bases not matched to a gene: 12. This CDR3 has 15 residues. Germline V lookup: CDR1 SGHNT, CDR2 YYREEE (reference sequence). CDR3: CASAFRLAGSDTQYF. DNA for the CDR3: TGTGCCAGCGCCTTTAGGCTAGCGGGGTCGGATACGCAGTATTTT.

This sequence joins TRBV9 and TRBJ2-2; 8 nucleotides agree with TRBD1. V lost 2 bases to trimming and J lost 8 bases; unmatched junction nucleotides: 2. Germline V CDR1 and CDR2: SGDLS, YYNGEE. The CDR3 runs 13 residues. In nucleotides, the CDR3 is TGTGCCAGCAGCGTTCAGGGGGCGGGGGAGCTGTTTTTT. Translating it yields CASSVQGAGELFF.

This clone was found once. V is TRBV19 and J is TRBJ2-2; 12 positions agree with TRBD2. The CDR3 contains 17 residues. Looked up from germline, CDR1 is LNHDA and CDR2 is SQIVND (reference sequence). The V segment lost 9 bases and the J segment 0 bases; nucleotides outside the gene matches: 8. The CDR3 here is CASTHSSGGANTGELFF. The CDR3 nucleotides read TGTGCCAGCACCCACTCTAGCGGGGGGGCGAACACCGGGGAGCTGTTTTTT.

This chain links TRBV4-1 with TRBJ1-2; D is undetermined. Germline V gene sequence: CDR1 MGHRA, CDR2 YSYEKL. Trimming took 0 bases from V and 5 from J, leaving 13 bases between them. This CDR3 is built from 15 residues. CDR3 DNA sequence: TGCGCCAGCAGCCAAGAAGGAGGCGGCGGTTATGGCTACACCTTC. Amino acid sequence: CASSQEGGGGYGYTF.